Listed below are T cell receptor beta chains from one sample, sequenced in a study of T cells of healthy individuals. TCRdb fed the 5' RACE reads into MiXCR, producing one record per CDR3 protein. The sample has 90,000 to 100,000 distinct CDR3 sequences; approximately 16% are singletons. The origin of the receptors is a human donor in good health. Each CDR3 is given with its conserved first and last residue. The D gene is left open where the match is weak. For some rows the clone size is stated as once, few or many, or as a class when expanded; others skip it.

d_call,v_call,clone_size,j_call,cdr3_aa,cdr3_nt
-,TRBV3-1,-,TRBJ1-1,CASSRPGKNTEAFF,TGTGCCAGCAGCCGTCCAGGGAAGAACACTGAAGCTTTCTTT
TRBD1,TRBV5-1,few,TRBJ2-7,CASSLVIHRGSYEQYF,TGCGCCAGCAGCTTAGTAATACACAGGGGGTCCTACGAGCAGTACTTC
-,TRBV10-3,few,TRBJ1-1,CAISDSGRMNTEAFF,TGTGCCATCAGTGACTCAGGGAGGATGAACACTGAAGCTTTCTTT
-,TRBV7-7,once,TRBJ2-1,CASSNRFSYNEQFF,TGTGCCAGCAGCAACAGGTTCTCCTACAATGAGCAGTTCTTC
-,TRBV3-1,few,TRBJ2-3,CASSQVRPTTDTQYF,TGTGCCAGCAGCCAAGTTCGTCCCACCACAGATACGCAGTATTTT
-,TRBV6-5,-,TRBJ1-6,CASSDTRVFNSPLHF,TGTGCCAGCAGCGACACGAGAGTTTTCAATTCACCCCTCCACTTT
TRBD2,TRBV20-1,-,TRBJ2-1,CSLGLAGRNEQFF,TGCAGCCTTGGACTAGCGGGACGGAATGAGCAGTTCTTC
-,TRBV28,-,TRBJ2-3,CASSLSYIRTDTQYF,TGTGCCAGCAGTTTAAGTTACATACGCACAGATACGCAGTATTTT
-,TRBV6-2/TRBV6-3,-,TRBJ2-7,CASSEGTPPDEQYF,TGTGCCAGCAGTGAAGGGACTCCGCCCGACGAGCAGTACTTC
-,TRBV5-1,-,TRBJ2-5,CARGTKETQYF,TGCGCCAGGGGGACAAAAGAGACCCAGTACTTC
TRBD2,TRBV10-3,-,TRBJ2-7,CAISPGLAGENEQYF,TGTGCCATCAGCCCCGGACTAGCGGGAGAGAACGAGCAGTACTTC
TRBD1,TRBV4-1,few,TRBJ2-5,CASSLSGTGKETQYF,TGCGCCAGCAGCCTGTCCGGGACAGGGAAAGAGACCCAGTACTTC
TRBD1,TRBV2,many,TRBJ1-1,CASYWDRGDTEAFF,TGTGCCAGCTACTGGGACAGGGGGGACACTGAAGCTTTCTTT
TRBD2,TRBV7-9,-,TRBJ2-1,CASSQEASGGWNEQFF,TGTGCCAGCAGCCAAGAGGCTAGCGGGGGTTGGAATGAGCAGTTCTTC
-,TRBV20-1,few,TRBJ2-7,CSARDGRVPYEQYF,TGCAGTGCTAGAGATGGGCGGGTCCCCTACGAGCAGTACTTC
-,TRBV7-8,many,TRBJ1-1,CASSLAGNTEAFF,TGTGCCAGCAGCTTAGCGGGGAACACTGAAGCTTTCTTT
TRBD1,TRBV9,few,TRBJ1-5,CASSVGDSRGQPQHF,TGTGCCAGCAGCGTAGGGGACAGCAGGGGTCAGCCCCAGCATTTT
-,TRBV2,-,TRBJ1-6,CASTGWSSSYNSPLHF,TGTGCCAGCACAGGGTGGTCTAGCTCCTATAATTCACCCCTCCACTTT
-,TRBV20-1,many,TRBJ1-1,CSARQPNTEAFF,TGCAGTGCTAGACAGCCGAACACTGAAGCTTTCTTT
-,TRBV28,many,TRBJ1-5,CASSLGQPQHF,TGTGCCAGCAGTTTAGGTCAGCCCCAGCATTTT
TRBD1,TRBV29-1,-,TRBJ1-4,CSARDRGRDENLFF,TGCAGCGCGCGGGACAGGGGGCGAGATGAAAACCTGTTTTTT
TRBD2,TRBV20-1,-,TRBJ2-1,CSASRPSGGAAVNEQFF,TGCAGTGCTAGTCGGCCTAGCGGGGGGGCCGCGGTAAATGAGCAGTTCTTC
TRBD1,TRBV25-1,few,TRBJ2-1,CASASQGSKNEQFF,TGTGCCAGCGCGTCACAGGGGTCAAAAAATGAGCAGTTCTTC
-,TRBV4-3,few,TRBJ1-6,CASSQWDANSPLHF,TGCGCCAGCAGCCAATGGGACGCCAATTCACCCCTCCACTTT
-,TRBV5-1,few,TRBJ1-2,CASSLRAGDYGYTF,TGCGCCAGCAGCTTGCGGGCAGGGGACTATGGCTACACCTTC
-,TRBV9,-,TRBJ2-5,CASSVAGETQYF,TGTGCCAGCAGCGTTGCCGGGGAGACCCAGTACTTC
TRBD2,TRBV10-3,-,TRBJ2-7,CAISEGLAGGYEQYF,TGTGCCATCAGTGAGGGACTAGCGGGAGGCTACGAGCAGTACTTC
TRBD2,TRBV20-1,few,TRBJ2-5,CSAGGLADLYQETQYF,TGCAGTGCTGGTGGACTAGCGGACCTGTACCAAGAGACCCAGTACTTC
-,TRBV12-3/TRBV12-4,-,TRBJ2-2,CASSPPGELFF,TGTGCCAGCAGCCCCCCTGGGGAGCTGTTTTTT
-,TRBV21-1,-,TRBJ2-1,CASSKGGQVSYNEQFF,TGTGCCAGCAGCAAGGGGGGTCAAGTATCCTACAATGAGCAGTTCTTC
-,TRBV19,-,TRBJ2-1,CASFDRSYNEQFF,TGTGCCAGTTTCGACCGCTCCTACAATGAGCAGTTCTTC
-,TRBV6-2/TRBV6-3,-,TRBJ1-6,CASSRRLNSPLHF,TGTGCCAGCAGTCGTAGGCTTAATTCACCCCTCCACTTT
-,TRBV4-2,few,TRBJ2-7,CASSQDEGPFNEQYF,TGTGCCAGCAGCCAAGACGAGGGCCCATTCAACGAGCAGTACTTC
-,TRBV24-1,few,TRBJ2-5,CATSDSRGAETQYF,TGTGCCACCAGTGATTCCAGGGGTGCAGAGACCCAGTACTTC
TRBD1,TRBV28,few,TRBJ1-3,CASSSIASAGTGGNTIYF,TGTGCCAGCAGTTCTATCGCTTCCGCCGGGACAGGTGGAAACACCATATATTTT
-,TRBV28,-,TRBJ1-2,CASRSRTDRYGYTF,TGTGCCAGCAGGTCACGGACAGACCGCTATGGCTACACCTTC
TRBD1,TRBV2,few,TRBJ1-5,CASRGTGDQPQHF,TGTGCCAGCAGAGGGACAGGGGATCAGCCCCAGCATTTT
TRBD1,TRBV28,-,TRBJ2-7,CASSSPTSSRTGTGMYKQYF,TGTGCCAGCAGTTCCCCCACGTCGTCCCGCACCGGGACAGGGATGTACAAGCAGTACTTC
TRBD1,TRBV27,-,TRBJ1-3,CASSPRTGHNTIYF,TGTGCCAGCAGTCCCAGGACAGGGCATAACACCATATATTTT
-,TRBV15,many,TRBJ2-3,CATSTWAASTDTQYF,TGTGCCACCAGCACCTGGGCGGCCTCCACAGATACGCAGTATTTT
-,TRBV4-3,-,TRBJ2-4,CASSTQRRGNIQYF,TGCGCCAGCAGCACCCAGCGGCGGGGAAACATTCAGTACTTC
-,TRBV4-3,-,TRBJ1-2,CASSQEKRGYTF,TGCGCCAGCAGCCAAGAAAAACGAGGCTACACCTTC
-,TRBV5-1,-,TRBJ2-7,CASSLRYGDYEQYF,TGCGCCAGCAGCTTGAGGTACGGGGACTACGAGCAGTACTTC
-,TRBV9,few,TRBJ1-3,CASSVRSSGNTIYF,TGTGCCAGCAGCGTACGCAGTTCTGGAAACACCATATATTTT
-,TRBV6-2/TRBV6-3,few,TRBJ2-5,CASSYGLAVPGTQPQETQYF,TGTGCCAGCAGTTACGGGCTAGCAGTACCCGGTACCCAACCGCAAGAGACCCAGTACTTC
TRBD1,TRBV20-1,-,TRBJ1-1,CSARDGTVNTEAFF,TGCAGTGCTAGAGATGGGACAGTGAACACTGAAGCTTTCTTT
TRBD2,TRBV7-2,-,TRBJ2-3,CASRVTLAGEHTQYF,TGTGCCAGCAGGGTAACACTAGCGGGGGAACATACGCAGTATTTT
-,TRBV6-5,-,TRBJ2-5,CASSYAGTTETQYF,TGTGCCAGCAGTTATGCAGGGACCACGGAGACCCAGTACTTC
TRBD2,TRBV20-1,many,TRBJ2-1,CSASLASGRRNNEQFF,TGCAGTGCTAGTTTGGCTAGCGGGAGGCGAAACAATGAGCAGTTCTTC
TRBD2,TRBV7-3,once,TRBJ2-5,CASSLTSGTQETQYF,TGTGCCAGCAGCTTGACTAGCGGGACCCAAGAGACCCAGTACTTC
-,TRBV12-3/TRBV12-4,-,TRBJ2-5,CASSFGGLTEGLETQYF,TGTGCCAGCAGTTTCGGCGGCCTTACCGAAGGATTAGAGACCCAGTACTTC
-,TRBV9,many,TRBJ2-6,CASSLRIGANVLTF,TGTGCCAGCAGCCTACGCATCGGGGCCAACGTCCTGACTTTC
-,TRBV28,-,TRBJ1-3,CASSFPSPSGNTIYF,TGTGCCAGCAGTTTTCCAAGTCCATCTGGAAACACCATATATTTT
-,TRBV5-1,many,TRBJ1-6,CASSYSWGDSPLHF,TGCGCCAGCAGTTACTCCTGGGGGGATTCACCCCTCCACTTT
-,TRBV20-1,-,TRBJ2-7,CSARGERYEQYF,TGCAGTGCTCGTGGAGAAAGGTACGAGCAGTACTTC
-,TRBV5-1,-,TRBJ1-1,CASSLPGRAEAFF,TGCGCCAGCAGCTTGCCAGGGAGGGCTGAAGCTTTCTTT
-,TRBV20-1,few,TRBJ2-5,CSARYPGFQETQYF,TGCAGTGCTAGATATCCGGGTTTTCAAGAGACCCAGTACTTC
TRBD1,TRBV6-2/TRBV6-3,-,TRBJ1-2,CASSRDSDYGYTF,TGTGCCAGCAGCAGGGACAGTGACTATGGCTACACCTTC
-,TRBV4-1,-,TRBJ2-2,CASSQERGYTGELFF,TGCGCCAGCAGCCAAGAAAGAGGATACACCGGGGAGCTGTTTTTT
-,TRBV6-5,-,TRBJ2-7,CASRQTSSYEQYF,TGTGCCAGCAGACAAACGAGCTCCTACGAGCAGTACTTC